This entry is about one TCR beta chain. The V and J ends lost 6 bases and 0 bases respectively, with 6 bases between them. The CDR3 is 14 amino acids. TCRdb processed the RT-PCR reads anew with MiXCR; each CDR3 protein has one entry. Among some 540,000 distinct CDR3 sequences listed, roughly 23% were seen once. The data were taken from a study of response to subunit inactivated influenza vaccine. The data were also submitted as part of a second study, on T cells expressing NK-cell markers. That source adds: The cDNA for TCR beta came from 5'RACE template switching with UMIs.

V is TRBV12-3 or TRBV12-4 and J is TRBJ1-6; D not resolved. The clonotype comes from a man aged 45-65 years who received an inactivated influenza vaccine. Sample: CD4+ T cells sorted from PBMCs, taken approximately 13 days after vaccination. The CDR3 region has the DNA TGTGCCAGCAGGATCGGCTCCTATAATTCACCCCTCCACTTT. Protein product: CASRIGSYNSPLHF.